This T cell receptor beta chain was sequenced during a study of T cell responses to AZD1222 COVID-19 vaccine. This CDR3 spans 13 amino acids. Looked up from germline, CDR1 is SGHAT and CDR2 is FQNNGV. V was cut by 0 bases and J by 9 bases, with 9 bases left in between. TCRdb's copy holds only in-frame clones and misses some; the assay was immunoSEQ multiplex PCR. The sample carries about 51,000 clones, approximately 90% recorded once. This TCR was sampled from an adult who received the AZD1222 COVID-19 vaccine. The specimen comprised peripheral blood, sampled 28 days after the second AZD1222 dose. V is TRBV11-2 and J is TRBJ1-5; the D is unclear. The CDR3 region is CASSLEGSGPQHF. CDR3 DNA sequence: TGTGCCAGCAGCTTAGAGGGAAGTGGGCCCCAGCATTTT. The full variable domain, its missing parts supplied by reference TRBV11-2 and TRBJ1-5, is EAGVAQSPRYKIIEKRQSVAFWCNPISGHATLYWYQQILGQGPKLLIQFQNNGVVDDSQLPKDRFSAERLKGVDSTLKIQPAKLEDSAVYLCASSLEGSGPQHFGDGTRLSIL.